Below are 5 T cell receptor gamma chains sequenced from a single sample in a study of Vδ1+ human thymocytes. Which antigens these TCRs recognize remains unknown. Extracted RNA was reverse transcribed into cDNA. CDR3 amplicons came from multiplex PCR with pooled V-gene forward and constant-region reverse primers. TCRdb fed the multiplex PCR reads to CATT. The sample includes 10,000 to 13,000 gamma-chain clones, about 40% of them seen just once. Study-level findings and limits: Thymic TRG and TRD repertoires appeared highly polyclonal.

The source material was Vdelta1+ gamma-delta thymocytes from the thymus. Subset specified: FACS-sorted CD3+ TCRalphabeta- TCRVdelta1+ TCRVdelta2- thymocytes. These receptors were taken from a boy in the first two years of life who had congenital heart surgery.

The chain carries TRGV3 and TRGJ1 or TRGJ2. The J gene comes from matching the DNA to germline here; TCRdb lacks it. The CDR3 is made up of 11 amino acids. J gave up 11 bases and V 0 bases, and 4 bases lay outside the gene matches. CDR1 and CDR2 from the germline V gene are VTNTFY and YDVSTARD (reference sequence). The CDR3 nucleotides read TGTGCCACCTGGGACAGGCGTCAGAAACTCTTT. Its protein product is CATWDRRQKLF.

This sequence joins TRGV8 and TRGJ1 or TRGJ2. The J gene was not available in TCRdb and was assigned here by matching the DNA to germline segments. Looked up from germline, CDR1 is VENAVY and CDR2 is YDSYNSRV. The V and J ends lost 3 bases and 7 bases, in that order; junction bases with no gene match: 6. This CDR3 has 12 amino acids. CDR3 sequence (DNA): TGTGCCACCTGGGATGGAGGATATAAGAAACTCTTT. It translates to CATWDGGYKKLF.

The J gene is TRGJ1 or TRGJ2, the V gene TRGV9. Per germline, CDR1 GITISATS and CDR2 ISYDGTV (reference sequence). With 0 bases clipped from V and 12 bases from J, the junction kept 2 bases outside the gene matches. The CDR3 is 10 amino acids. The CDR3 DNA sequence: TGTGCCTTGTGGGAGGTGGTGAAACTCTTT. Protein: CALWEVVKLF.

Here the J gene is TRGJP and the V gene is not called. CDR3 length: 19 residues. The CDR3 here is CALWEDPSFKELGKKIKVF. The CDR3 DNA reads as TGTGCCTTGTGGGAGGATCCCTCATTCAAGGAGTTGGGCAAAAAAATCAAGGTATTT.

The rearrangement uses TRGV8 and TRGJP1. TCRdb leaves out the J gene; it was filled in here by matching the DNA to germline. CDR1 and CDR2 (germline): VENAVY, YDSYNSRV. There are 17 residues in the CDR3. V dropped 1 base and J dropped 3; count of bases not matched to a gene: 11. The CDR3 DNA follows: TGTGCCACCTGGGATAGAACAAGGAACCCCACTGGTTGGTTCAAGATATTT. It yields the protein CATWDRTRNPTGWFKIF.